One TCR beta chain is described in this entry. Its antigen is unknown. Because this beta chain is a stray read in a library intended to capture alpha chains, its abundance should not be given much weight. Individual TCR cDNA molecules each bore their own unique molecular identifier. TCRdb passed the 5' RACE reads through MiXCR, listing each CDR3 protein once. The sample records about 9,800 distinct CDR3 sequences, about 54% being singletons. The sample is drawn from a study of spatial heterogeneity in lung cancer. Findings and limits, study-wide: Counts of expanded intratumoral alpha and beta TCRs tracked tumor mutation counts.

The time point is: sample taken at primary tumor resection. With 6 bases clipped from V and 1 base from J, the junction kept 10 bases outside the gene matches. The CDR3 is made up of 16 amino acids. Germline assignment: CDR1 DFQATT and CDR2 SNEGSKA (reference sequence). This chain joins TRBV20-1 and TRBJ2-5, with TRBD2 identical over 11 bases. The sample consisted of lung tumor tissue, taken at surgery. The source of this sequence is a female donor with early-stage non-small cell lung cancer. The CDR3 coding sequence is TGCAGTGCCATAAACCTGGGACTAGCGGTCCAAGAGACCCAGTACTTC. Its protein is CSAINLGLAVQETQYF.